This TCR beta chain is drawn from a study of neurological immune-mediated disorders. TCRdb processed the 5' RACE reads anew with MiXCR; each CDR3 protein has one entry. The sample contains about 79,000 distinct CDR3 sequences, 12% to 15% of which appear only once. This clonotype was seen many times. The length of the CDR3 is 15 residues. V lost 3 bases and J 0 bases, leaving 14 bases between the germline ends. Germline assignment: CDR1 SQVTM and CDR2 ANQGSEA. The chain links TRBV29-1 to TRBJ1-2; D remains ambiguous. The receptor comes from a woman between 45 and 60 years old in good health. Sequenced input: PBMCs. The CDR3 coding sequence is TGCAGCGTTGAGGGAGGGCAGGTAGCTAACTATGGCTACACCTTC. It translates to CSVEGGQVANYGYTF.